These 4 T cell receptor beta chains were all obtained from the same sample, sequenced in a study of CXCR3-negative and CXCR3-positive naive CD8 T cells. UMI labels and 5' RACE were used to prepare the TRB cDNA libraries. TCRdb re-called the 5' RACE reads; every CDR3 protein appears as one record, without DNA. The sample's table shows about 45,000 distinct CDR3 sequences. The sequencing input was memory CD8+ T cells from blood. These receptors originate from a human donor in good health. Some clones in this sample may be carry-over from other donors' samples.

This rearrangement joins TRBV27 to TRBJ2-7; TCRdb lists TRBD1, though no DNA is available to test this call. The CDR3 has 14 amino acids. Germline V lookup: CDR1 MNHEY, CDR2 SMNVEV (reference sequence). CDR3: CASSLVGVVYEQYF.

The gene calls are TRBV28 and TRBJ1-2; no DNA is available, so the TRBD1 call from TCRdb remains unchecked. The CDR3 runs to 14 residues. CDR1 and CDR2 from the germline V gene are MDHEN and SYDVKM. CDR3: CASSFPGTGDGYTF.

The chain is built from TRBV5-5 and TRBJ1-1; TCRdb picks TRBD1, but there is no DNA to check that call. This CDR3 is 15 amino acids long. Germline values: CDR1 SGHKS, CDR2 YYEKEE (reference sequence). CDR3 sequence reads: CASGHPGGMNTEAFF. The whole variable domain, filled in from reference TRBV5-5 and TRBJ1-1, reads DAGVTQSPTHLIKTRGQQVTLRCSPISGHKSVSWYQQVLGQGPQFIFQYYEKEERGRGNFPDRFSARQFPNYSSELNVNALLLGDSALYLCASGHPGGMNTEAFFGQGTRLTVV.

This chain links TRBV4-3 with TRBJ2-7; TCRdb names TRBD2, which stays unverified in the absence of DNA. Germline assignment: CDR1 LGHNA and CDR2 YSLEER. CDR3 length equals 16 residues. CDR3 residues: CDSSQAYSSVTYEQYF.